These T cell receptor beta chains were read from a single sample in a study of memory CD4+ T cells and cytomegalovirus serostatus. Assay: immunoSEQ multiplex PCR; the TCRdb copy retains only in-frame clones and omits some. The sample comprises approximately 50,000 clones, about 73% of which are singletons, and about 2.7% rests with the top ten. Sequenced: memory CD4+ T cells from blood. The receptors here all came from an adult in good health and CMV-seropositive. CDR3s include the opening cysteine and the closing phenylalanine or tryptophan. Each record gives: J gene, clone size, D gene, V gene, CDR3 DNA, CDR3 protein. D genes are given only for firm matches. Part of the rows lack a size; the others show once, few, many or a class for expanded clones.

j_gene: TRBJ2-7
abundance: medium-sized
d_gene: -
v_gene: TRBV18
CDR3nt: TGTGCCAGCTCACCGAGGGACACCCACTACGAGCAGTACTTC
CDR3aa: CASSPRDTHYEQYF

j_gene: TRBJ2-2
abundance: -
d_gene: -
v_gene: TRBV9
CDR3nt: TGTGCCAGCAGCGTTACAGAACTAAACACCGGGGAGCTGTTTTTT
CDR3aa: CASSVTELNTGELFF

j_gene: TRBJ1-1
abundance: -
d_gene: -
v_gene: TRBV5-8
CDR3nt: TGTGCCAGCAGCTTGTGGGGCAGCTTCTTT
CDR3aa: CASSLWGSFF

j_gene: TRBJ2-3
abundance: -
d_gene: TRBD1
v_gene: TRBV4-3
CDR3nt: TGCGCCAGCAGCCGCGGACAGGCTGGCACAGATACGCAGTATTTT
CDR3aa: CASSRGQAGTDTQYF

j_gene: TRBJ2-3
abundance: -
d_gene: -
v_gene: TRBV6-1
CDR3nt: TGTGCCAGCAGAACAGGGTCGGATACGCAGTATTTT
CDR3aa: CASRTGSDTQYF

j_gene: TRBJ1-6
abundance: -
d_gene: -
v_gene: TRBV15
CDR3nt: TGTGCCACCCGGGACCGGGCTACCTATAATTCACCCCTCCACTTT
CDR3aa: CATRDRATYNSPLHF

j_gene: TRBJ2-5
abundance: -
d_gene: TRBD2
v_gene: TRBV30
CDR3nt: TGTGCCTGTACGAGCGGGGGACTAGCGGGAGGACAAGAGACCCAGTACTTC
CDR3aa: CACTSGGLAGGQETQYF

j_gene: TRBJ2-1
abundance: -
d_gene: -
v_gene: TRBV7-7
CDR3nt: TGTGCCAGCACCTGGGTGCCGGGGGATGAGCAGTTCTTC
CDR3aa: CASTWVPGDEQFF

j_gene: TRBJ1-1
abundance: -
d_gene: -
v_gene: TRBV6-1
CDR3nt: TGTGCCAGCAGTGCCCAGGGCAGCTCAGGGACTGAAGCTTTCTTT
CDR3aa: CASSAQGSSGTEAFF

j_gene: TRBJ2-7
abundance: -
d_gene: TRBD1
v_gene: TRBV6-6
CDR3nt: TGTGCCAGCAGACAGGGGCAGGTCTACGAGCAGTACTTC
CDR3aa: CASRQGQVYEQYF

j_gene: TRBJ2-3
abundance: -
d_gene: -
v_gene: TRBV7-2
CDR3nt: TGTGCCAGCAGCCCTAAGGGGGACACAGATACGCAGTATTTT
CDR3aa: CASSPKGDTDTQYF

j_gene: TRBJ1-2
abundance: -
d_gene: -
v_gene: TRBV29-1
CDR3nt: TGCAGCGTTGAGTCGGGCCGTGGGTCGGGTGGCTACACCTTC
CDR3aa: CSVESGRGSGGYTF

j_gene: TRBJ2-3
abundance: medium-sized
d_gene: TRBD1
v_gene: TRBV11-2
CDR3nt: TGTGCCAGCAGCTCCTTAACAGGGGGCGAAGATACGCAGTATTTT
CDR3aa: CASSSLTGGEDTQYF

j_gene: TRBJ2-1
abundance: few
d_gene: TRBD2
v_gene: TRBV18
CDR3nt: TGTGCCAGCTCACCGGAGGGACTAGCCTTTGAGCAGTTCTTC
CDR3aa: CASSPEGLAFEQFF

j_gene: TRBJ2-1
abundance: -
d_gene: TRBD2
v_gene: TRBV4-1
CDR3nt: TGCGCCAGCAGCCAAGGACTAGCGGCGCCTTACAATGAGCAGTTCTTC
CDR3aa: CASSQGLAAPYNEQFF

j_gene: TRBJ1-1
abundance: -
d_gene: TRBD1
v_gene: TRBV5-1
CDR3nt: TGCGCCAGCAGCTTGGGATTTGGACAGGGTGGCACTGAAGCTTTCTTT
CDR3aa: CASSLGFGQGGTEAFF

j_gene: TRBJ2-7
abundance: -
d_gene: -
v_gene: TRBV9
CDR3nt: TGTGCCAGCAGCGTAGCGGGGGCTTCCTACGAGCAGTACTTC
CDR3aa: CASSVAGASYEQYF

j_gene: TRBJ2-7
abundance: -
d_gene: -
v_gene: TRBV30
CDR3nt: TGTGCCTGGAGTGTACTGGGCGAGCAGTACTTC
CDR3aa: CAWSVLGEQYF

j_gene: TRBJ2-5
abundance: -
d_gene: -
v_gene: TRBV9
CDR3nt: TGTGCCAGCAGCGTATCCCCGGTGGAGACCCAGTACTTC
CDR3aa: CASSVSPVETQYF

j_gene: TRBJ2-3
abundance: few
d_gene: TRBD2
v_gene: TRBV4-3
CDR3nt: TGCGCCAGCAGCCTAGCGGGAGGGCCAACAGATACGCAGTATTTT
CDR3aa: CASSLAGGPTDTQYF

j_gene: TRBJ2-5
abundance: few
d_gene: -
v_gene: TRBV11-3
CDR3nt: TGTGCCAGCAGACCGCATGTGGATAGGGAGACCCAGTACTTC
CDR3aa: CASRPHVDRETQYF

j_gene: TRBJ2-7
abundance: -
d_gene: TRBD2
v_gene: TRBV13
CDR3nt: TGTGCCAGCAGCCCCTTCCTCGGCGGGAGGACCGCCTACGAGCAGTACTTC
CDR3aa: CASSPFLGGRTAYEQYF

j_gene: TRBJ2-2
abundance: few
d_gene: -
v_gene: TRBV27
CDR3nt: TGTGCCAGCAGGACACCGAACACCGGGGAGCTGTTTTTT
CDR3aa: CASRTPNTGELFF

j_gene: TRBJ2-2
abundance: few
d_gene: TRBD2
v_gene: TRBV7-3
CDR3nt: TGTGCCAGCAGCTTAACTAGCGGGAGTTTTACCGGGGAGCTGTTTTTT
CDR3aa: CASSLTSGSFTGELFF

j_gene: TRBJ1-5
abundance: -
d_gene: TRBD1
v_gene: TRBV18
CDR3nt: TGTGCCAGCTCAGGGACAGGGTCGGAATCCCAGCATTTT
CDR3aa: CASSGTGSESQHF

j_gene: TRBJ1-2
abundance: -
d_gene: TRBD1
v_gene: TRBV6-1
CDR3nt: TGTGCCAGCAGCGACAGGGGTGGCTATGGCTACACCTTC
CDR3aa: CASSDRGGYGYTF

j_gene: TRBJ1-2
abundance: -
d_gene: TRBD1
v_gene: TRBV7-2
CDR3nt: TGTGCCAGCAGCTTACGTAGACAGGGACACTATGGCTACACCTTC
CDR3aa: CASSLRRQGHYGYTF

j_gene: TRBJ1-3
abundance: -
d_gene: -
v_gene: TRBV10-3
CDR3nt: TGTGCCATCGAATCCGGGGCAGGAAACACCATATATTTT
CDR3aa: CAIESGAGNTIYF

j_gene: TRBJ2-7
abundance: -
d_gene: -
v_gene: TRBV5-5
CDR3nt: TGTGCCAGCAGCTTGGCCCTCTCCTACGAGCAGTACTTC
CDR3aa: CASSLALSYEQYF

j_gene: TRBJ2-1
abundance: -
d_gene: -
v_gene: TRBV5-1
CDR3nt: TGCGCCAGCAGCTTAGCAGGGTACGCCTACAATGAGCAGTTCTTC
CDR3aa: CASSLAGYAYNEQFF

j_gene: TRBJ1-4
abundance: few
d_gene: TRBD1
v_gene: TRBV30
CDR3nt: TGTGCCTGGAGGCCGGGACAGGGGGCTGGTAATGAAAAACTGTTTTTT
CDR3aa: CAWRPGQGAGNEKLFF

j_gene: TRBJ2-1
abundance: -
d_gene: TRBD2
v_gene: TRBV10-2
CDR3nt: TGCGCCAGTTTAGGTAGCGGGACCAATGAGCAGTTCTTC
CDR3aa: CASLGSGTNEQFF

j_gene: TRBJ1-5
abundance: -
d_gene: -
v_gene: TRBV19
CDR3nt: TGTGCCAGTACCAAAGGTCTAGTCAGCGGGTATAGCAATCAGCCCCAGCATTTT
CDR3aa: CASTKGLVSGYSNQPQHF

j_gene: TRBJ2-3
abundance: few
d_gene: -
v_gene: TRBV9
CDR3nt: TGTGCCAGCAGCGTCGTGGGAAGCTCGGATACGCAGTATTTT
CDR3aa: CASSVVGSSDTQYF

j_gene: TRBJ1-1
abundance: -
d_gene: -
v_gene: TRBV7-2
CDR3nt: TGTGCCAGCAGCTTAGGCGGGGGGCGGAACACTGAAGCTTTCTTT
CDR3aa: CASSLGGGRNTEAFF

j_gene: TRBJ2-7
abundance: -
d_gene: TRBD1
v_gene: TRBV5-8
CDR3nt: TGTGCCAGCAGCGCGCCCACCGGGACAGGGAGCCACGAGCAGTACTTC
CDR3aa: CASSAPTGTGSHEQYF

j_gene: TRBJ1-1
abundance: few
d_gene: -
v_gene: TRBV5-5
CDR3nt: TGTGCCAGCAGCTTGTCGGCAGGGGAAGGGGGAAACGCTTTCTTT
CDR3aa: CASSLSAGEGGNAFF

j_gene: TRBJ1-5
abundance: -
d_gene: -
v_gene: TRBV6-6
CDR3nt: TGTGCCAGCAGTCAGCAGAATCAGCCCCAGCATTTT
CDR3aa: CASSQQNQPQHF

j_gene: TRBJ1-4
abundance: -
d_gene: -
v_gene: TRBV11-1
CDR3nt: TGTGCCAGCAGCTCGGAAGTCAGGTCCGAAAAACTGTTTTTT
CDR3aa: CASSSEVRSEKLFF

j_gene: TRBJ2-2
abundance: -
d_gene: TRBD1
v_gene: TRBV5-1
CDR3nt: TGCGCCAGCAGCTTGGGAGACAGGGTAACCGGGGAGCTGTTTTTT
CDR3aa: CASSLGDRVTGELFF

j_gene: TRBJ2-5
abundance: -
d_gene: TRBD2
v_gene: TRBV30
CDR3nt: TGTGCCTGGACGGGAGGTCTCCAAGAGACCCAGTACTTC
CDR3aa: CAWTGGLQETQYF

j_gene: TRBJ1-1
abundance: -
d_gene: TRBD1
v_gene: TRBV6-6
CDR3nt: TGTGCCAGCAGCTGGACAGGGGGCGAGACTGAAGCTTTCTTT
CDR3aa: CASSWTGGETEAFF

j_gene: TRBJ2-5
abundance: -
d_gene: -
v_gene: TRBV11-3
CDR3nt: TGTGCCAGCAGCTTAGGGGTCCTGGCGGAGACCCAGTACTTC
CDR3aa: CASSLGVLAETQYF

j_gene: TRBJ1-3
abundance: -
d_gene: -
v_gene: TRBV15
CDR3nt: TGTGCCACCAGCAGAGACCCAGGGACTGGAAACACCATATATTTT
CDR3aa: CATSRDPGTGNTIYF

j_gene: TRBJ2-2
abundance: medium-sized
d_gene: -
v_gene: TRBV7-3
CDR3nt: TGTGCCAGCAGCCCCTTTTCAATCCGGTCCGGGGAGCTGTTTTTT
CDR3aa: CASSPFSIRSGELFF

j_gene: TRBJ2-5
abundance: -
d_gene: -
v_gene: TRBV11-2
CDR3nt: TGTGCCAGCAGTCAAGAGGGCAGGGACGAGACCCAGTACTTC
CDR3aa: CASSQEGRDETQYF

j_gene: TRBJ2-1
abundance: medium-sized
d_gene: -
v_gene: TRBV30
CDR3nt: TGTGCCTGGAGTGTACCCGGGCGAGACTACAATGAGCAGTTCTTC
CDR3aa: CAWSVPGRDYNEQFF

j_gene: TRBJ2-1
abundance: -
d_gene: -
v_gene: TRBV21-1
CDR3nt: TGTGCCAGCAGCCTTGGGGCAGGGGTACCTCTGGGGAATGAGCAGTTCTTC
CDR3aa: CASSLGAGVPLGNEQFF

j_gene: TRBJ2-3
abundance: -
d_gene: -
v_gene: TRBV5-6
CDR3nt: TGTGCCAGCAGCTCCCGCCTGGCGGATACGCAGTATTTT
CDR3aa: CASSSRLADTQYF

j_gene: TRBJ2-3
abundance: -
d_gene: TRBD2
v_gene: TRBV29-1
CDR3nt: TGCAGCGCAACTAGCGGGGGAGGTGGAGATACGCAGTATTTT
CDR3aa: CSATSGGGGDTQYF

j_gene: TRBJ2-2
abundance: few
d_gene: TRBD1
v_gene: TRBV5-1
CDR3nt: TGCGCCAGCAGAACACAGGGGATCAACACCGGGGAGCTGTTTTTT
CDR3aa: CASRTQGINTGELFF

j_gene: TRBJ2-3
abundance: -
d_gene: TRBD2
v_gene: TRBV9
CDR3nt: TGTGCCAGCAGCGTAGGACTAGCGGGAGAAACAGATACGCAGTATTTT
CDR3aa: CASSVGLAGETDTQYF